A selection of T cell receptor beta chains follows, all from one sample in a study of cytomegalovirus exposure and HLA in healthy donors. Sequencing was performed with immunoSEQ multiplex PCR; in TCRdb, only in-frame clones are kept and a portion is missing. The table shows fewer than 85,000 clones, with under 80% occurring only once. Sequences were obtained from PBMCs. These receptors were obtained from a man aged 60 to 75 in good health and CMV-seropositive. The CDR3 runs from the conserved cysteine through the conserved F or W. Each record gives: V gene, clone size, J gene, D gene, CDR3 DNA, CDR3 protein. A D gene is named only where the DNA matches it firmly. Clone sizes are given selectively: once, few, many, or a class where the clone is expanded.

TRBV6-6	.	TRBJ2-7	TRBD1	TGTGCCAGCAGCCGTGGACAGGGGTACGAGCAGTACTTC	CASSRGQGYEQYF
TRBV7-8	.	TRBJ1-2	TRBD1	TGTGCCAGCAGCCCGGAAGGTACAGGGGTCGGCTACACCTTC	CASSPEGTGVGYTF
TRBV5-6	.	TRBJ2-5	TRBD1	TGTGCCAGCAGCTTCAACAGGGGCAAATCGTACGAGACCCAGTACTTC	CASSFNRGKSYETQYF
TRBV5-8	.	TRBJ2-3	.	TGTGCCAGCAGCTTGGTGGGGAGGTCAGATACGCAGTATTTT	CASSLVGRSDTQYF
TRBV27	.	TRBJ2-7	.	TGTGCCAGCAGTTTAAAGGAACAGGGCCCTTACGAGCAGTACTTC	CASSLKEQGPYEQYF
TRBV7-2	.	TRBJ1-2	.	TGTGCCAGCAGCTCCCGCCGGGACTCTTCCGCCTATGGCTACACCTTC	CASSSRRDSSAYGYTF
TRBV5-4	.	TRBJ2-5	TRBD2	TGTGCCAGCAGTTGGGGACTAGCGGGGGGGGCGGGAGAGACCCAGTACTTC	CASSWGLAGGAGETQYF
TRBV4-1	once	TRBJ1-1	.	TGCGCCAGCAGCCAAGAGAACAACGGGTACACTGAAGCTTTCTTT	CASSQENNGYTEAFF
TRBV7-9	few	TRBJ2-1	TRBD1	TGTGCCAGCAGTTCTCAGGGGGCTTCCTACAATGAGCAGTTCTTC	CASSSQGASYNEQFF
TRBV6-5	.	TRBJ2-7	TRBD2	TGTGCCAGCAGCGGGACTAGCGGGAGCTACGAGCAGTACTTC	CASSGTSGSYEQYF
TRBV4-3	few	TRBJ1-2	.	TGCGCCAGCAGCCAAGCCGCAGGGAACTATGGCTACACCTTC	CASSQAAGNYGYTF
TRBV27	few	TRBJ2-7	.	TGTGCCAGCAGCCCACCCCCGCCCAGGGAGCAGTACTTC	CASSPPPPREQYF